Listed below are T cell receptor beta chains from one sample, sequenced in a study of T cells in Graves' hyperthyroidism and ophthalmopathy. MiXCR was run by TCRdb on the multiplex PCR reads, yielding one entry per CDR3 protein. The top ten clones hold around 13% of a sample with a few hundred thousand distinct CDR3 sequences, approximately 14% of them seen once. Sequencing input: blood. The receptors were sampled from a middle-aged woman with Graves' hyperthyroidism. Each CDR3 is given with its conserved first and last residue. A D gene is named only where the DNA matches it firmly. Clone size appears in some rows only: once, few, many, or a class for an expanded clone.

>few|-|TRBV15|TRBJ2-5
CATSRGRSQETQYF
TGTGCCACCAGCAGAGGACGGTCCCAAGAGACCCAGTACTTC
>few|-|TRBV19|TRBJ2-7
CASTPGTDSGEQYF
TGTGCCAGTACCCCGGGGACGGATTCTGGGGAGCAGTACTTC
>few|-|TRBV20-1|TRBJ2-7
CSARGYGSHSSYEQYF
TGCAGTGCTAGAGGGTATGGAAGCCACAGCTCCTACGAGCAGTACTTC
>many|-|TRBV12-5|TRBJ2-7
CASGPGFTPYEQYF
TGTGCTAGTGGCCCAGGTTTTACCCCCTACGAGCAGTACTTC
>many|-|TRBV24-1|TRBJ2-3
CATRGGEDTQYF
TGTGCCACCAGGGGGGGCGAAGATACGCAGTATTTT
>-|-|TRBV18|TRBJ2-5
CASSPFRAQETQYF
TGTGCCAGCTCACCATTTCGGGCCCAAGAGACCCAGTACTTC
>few|-|TRBV19|TRBJ2-2
CASSITGTQNTGELFF
TGTGCCAGTAGTATAACCGGGACGCAGAACACCGGGGAGCTGTTTTTT
>few|-|TRBV20-1|TRBJ1-5
CSASDSNQPQHF
TGCAGTGCTAGCGATAGCAATCAGCCCCAGCATTTT
>many|TRBD1|TRBV28|TRBJ1-2
CASSTGDGYGYTF
TGTGCCAGCAGTACAGGGGATGGCTATGGCTACACCTTC
>-|-|TRBV4-1|TRBJ1-2
CASSQDRASTPYGYTF
TGCGCCAGCAGCCAAGATCGGGCCTCGACCCCCTATGGCTACACCTTC
>-|TRBD1|TRBV19|TRBJ2-7
CASSMTGDSYEQYF
TGTGCCAGTAGTATGACAGGGGACTCCTACGAGCAGTACTTC
>many|-|TRBV29-1|TRBJ2-5
CSVAGGTNMGSQETQYF
TGCAGCGTCGCTGGGGGAACCAACATGGGAAGCCAAGAGACCCAGTACTTC
>many|-|TRBV28|TRBJ2-7
CASSLWGRSYEQYF
TGTGCCAGCAGTTTATGGGGGAGAAGCTACGAGCAGTACTTC
>many|-|TRBV12-3/TRBV12-4|TRBJ1-2
CASSLGQYYGYTF
TGTGCCAGCAGTTTAGGACAGTACTATGGCTACACCTTC
>many|-|TRBV7-2|TRBJ2-7
CASSLANAGKIYEQYF
TGTGCCAGCAGCTTAGCGAATGCGGGGAAAATCTACGAGCAGTACTTC
>-|-|TRBV7-2|TRBJ2-4
CASSLAPELNIQYF
TGTGCCAGCAGCTTAGCGCCGGAGTTGAACATTCAGTACTTC
>-|-|TRBV9|TRBJ2-1
CASSVSIWDDEQFF
TGTGCCAGCAGCGTATCAATATGGGACGATGAGCAGTTCTTC
>many|TRBD1|TRBV2|TRBJ1-1
CASSGQGIGDTEAFF
TGTGCCAGCAGTGGACAGGGGATCGGAGACACTGAAGCTTTCTTT
>-|TRBD2|TRBV20-1|TRBJ2-7
CSAEGLAGDRLYEQYF
TGCAGTGCTGAAGGACTAGCGGGAGACCGACTTTACGAGCAGTACTTC
>many|-|TRBV7-2|TRBJ2-2
CASSFWTIPPGELFF
TGTGCCAGCAGCTTTTGGACGATCCCCCCCGGGGAGCTGTTTTTT
>many|TRBD2|TRBV20-1|TRBJ2-3
CSAKSGTSGASTDTQYF
TGCAGTGCTAAATCCGGGACTAGCGGAGCTAGCACAGATACGCAGTATTTT
>few|-|TRBV27|TRBJ2-1
CASTSTKPYEQFF
TGTGCCAGCACGTCCACCAAACCCTATGAGCAGTTCTTC
>many|-|TRBV30|TRBJ1-1
CAWSGGGTEAFF
TGTGCCTGGAGTGGGGGGGGCACTGAAGCTTTCTTT
>few|TRBD2|TRBV28|TRBJ2-7
CASHATSGDYEQYF
TGTGCCAGCCACGCAACTAGCGGGGACTACGAGCAGTACTTC
>many|TRBD1|TRBV20-1|TRBJ2-1
CSARGDSVPYNEQFF
TGCAGTGCTAGAGGGGACAGCGTCCCCTACAATGAGCAGTTCTTC
>-|TRBD1|TRBV28|TRBJ2-5
CASHFQGADETQYF
TGTGCCAGCCATTTCCAGGGGGCTGATGAGACCCAGTACTTC
>many|-|TRBV11-2|TRBJ1-1
CASSLGLANWDLNTEAFF
TGTGCCAGCAGCTTAGGGCTGGCAAATTGGGATTTGAACACTGAAGCTTTCTTT
>many|-|TRBV27|TRBJ2-1
CASRPGLSMYNEQFF
TGTGCCAGCAGGCCCGGACTTTCCATGTACAATGAGCAGTTCTTC